This T cell receptor beta chain comes out of a study of Ad26.COV2.S vaccination and SARS-CoV-2 variants. V lost 5 bases and J 5 bases, leaving 6 bases between the germline ends. Germline V gives CDR1 SGHTA, CDR2 FQGNSA. This CDR3 is 11 amino acids long. This clone appeared a few times. Documented treatment: roughly 19 received Ad26.COV2.S at low or high dose, single or two shots; several received placebo; per-sample allocation not given. The investigators took samples on day 63 after the first vaccine or placebo injection. The assay was immunoSEQ multiplex PCR, and TCRdb's table has in-frame clones only and misses some. The profile shows hundreds of thousands of clones, 86% of them singletons.

This chain joins TRBV7-2 and TRBJ1-1; D gene uncertain. Sequencing used peripheral blood, obtained in a trial of Ad26.COV2.S vaccine versus placebo. This clonotype originated in a person aged 18-65 years who received the Ad26.COV2.S COVID-19 vaccine or a placebo. The CDR3 DNA reads as TGTGCCAGCAGCAGGAGAACTGAAGCTTTCTTT. It translates to CASSRRTEAFF.